This is a list of T cell receptor beta chains from one sample in a study of shared clonotypes between healthy human individuals. TCRdb's copy holds only in-frame clones and misses some; the assay was immunoSEQ multiplex PCR. The repertoire consists of 2 million or so clones, with about 95% occurring once and the leading ten covering 1% to 1.3%. Sequenced material: naive CD8+ T cells sorted from blood. The receptors derive from a man between 18 and 29 years old in good health. Each CDR3 is given with its conserved first and last residue. The order of the fields is D gene, J gene, V gene, clone size, CDR3 DNA, CDR3 protein. The D gene is left open where the match is weak. Expanded clones are given a class, and other clones once, few, many or no size at all.

D gene: NA
J gene: TRBJ1-1
V gene: TRBV10-2
clone size: NA
CDR3 DNA: TGCGCCAGCAGTGAGTGGAGAGGAGCTTTCTTT
CDR3 protein: CASSEWRGAFF

D gene: NA
J gene: TRBJ2-5
V gene: TRBV7-9
clone size: few
CDR3 DNA: TGTGCCAGCAGCTTAGGGGTCCAAGAGACCCAGTACTTC
CDR3 protein: CASSLGVQETQYF

D gene: NA
J gene: TRBJ2-3
V gene: TRBV27
clone size: NA
CDR3 DNA: TGTGCCAGCAGCCACACAGGGATTTATACAGATACGCAGTATTTT
CDR3 protein: CASSHTGIYTDTQYF

D gene: TRBD1
J gene: TRBJ1-5
V gene: TRBV4-2
clone size: NA
CDR3 DNA: TGTGCCAGCAGCCAAGAGGTGGGACAGTACAATCAGCCCCAGCATTTT
CDR3 protein: CASSQEVGQYNQPQHF

D gene: NA
J gene: TRBJ2-1
V gene: TRBV5-1
clone size: once
CDR3 DNA: TGCGCCAGCAGCTGGCCGATCCCCAATGAGCAGTTCTTC
CDR3 protein: CASSWPIPNEQFF

D gene: NA
J gene: TRBJ2-5
V gene: TRBV6-6
clone size: NA
CDR3 DNA: TGTGCCAGCCGGCTTGAGACCCAGTACTTC
CDR3 protein: CASRLETQYF

D gene: NA
J gene: TRBJ2-3
V gene: TRBV5-1
clone size: NA
CDR3 DNA: TGCGCCAGCAGTCTTGCAGGGTCGAGCACAGATACGCAGTATTTT
CDR3 protein: CASSLAGSSTDTQYF

D gene: TRBD1
J gene: TRBJ2-7
V gene: TRBV6-5
clone size: NA
CDR3 DNA: TGTGCCAGCAACGGGGACAGACCCTACGAGCAGTACTTC
CDR3 protein: CASNGDRPYEQYF

D gene: NA
J gene: TRBJ2-7
V gene: TRBV9
clone size: NA
CDR3 DNA: TGTGCCAGCAGCGTAGATGACGGGAGCCTAGGCTACGAGCAGTACTTC
CDR3 protein: CASSVDDGSLGYEQYF

D gene: NA
J gene: TRBJ1-2
V gene: TRBV2
clone size: NA
CDR3 DNA: TGTGCCAGCAGTCACCCAACTTCTACAGGGAAAGATAACTATGGCTACACCTTC
CDR3 protein: CASSHPTSTGKDNYGYTF

D gene: NA
J gene: TRBJ2-1
V gene: TRBV5-1
clone size: NA
CDR3 DNA: TGCGCCAGCAGCGACGGGACCTACAATGAGCAGTTCTTC
CDR3 protein: CASSDGTYNEQFF

D gene: TRBD2
J gene: TRBJ2-3
V gene: TRBV7-2
clone size: NA
CDR3 DNA: TGTGCCAGCAGCCGGACTAGCGGTTACACAGATACGCAGTATTTT
CDR3 protein: CASSRTSGYTDTQYF

D gene: NA
J gene: TRBJ2-7
V gene: TRBV4-1
clone size: once
CDR3 DNA: TGCGCCAGCAGCCAAGACGCAGGGTATCGCGAGCAGTACTTC
CDR3 protein: CASSQDAGYREQYF

D gene: TRBD1
J gene: TRBJ1-1
V gene: TRBV4-2
clone size: NA
CDR3 DNA: TGTGCCAGCAGCCAAGTACAGGGGGTTTATCTCGACGCTTTCTTT
CDR3 protein: CASSQVQGVYLDAFF

D gene: TRBD2
J gene: TRBJ2-5
V gene: TRBV30
clone size: NA
CDR3 DNA: TGTGCCTGGAGTGAAATAGCGGGGGGGGCAGAGACCCAGTACTTC
CDR3 protein: CAWSEIAGGAETQYF

D gene: NA
J gene: TRBJ2-7
V gene: TRBV6-5
clone size: NA
CDR3 DNA: TGTGCCAGCACGGGAGACAACTCCTACGAGCAGTACTTC
CDR3 protein: CASTGDNSYEQYF

D gene: NA
J gene: TRBJ2-7
V gene: TRBV5-5
clone size: NA
CDR3 DNA: TGTGCCAGCAGCTTGGACGGGGGCTTCAACGAGCAGTACTTC
CDR3 protein: CASSLDGGFNEQYF

D gene: NA
J gene: TRBJ2-1
V gene: TRBV6-6
clone size: NA
CDR3 DNA: TGTGCCAGCAGTTACTTGGGGGCTGAGCAGTTCTTC
CDR3 protein: CASSYLGAEQFF

D gene: NA
J gene: TRBJ2-7
V gene: TRBV19
clone size: NA
CDR3 DNA: TGTGCCAGTAGCGCGGGAAACTCCTACGAGCAGTACTTC
CDR3 protein: CASSAGNSYEQYF

D gene: TRBD2
J gene: TRBJ2-1
V gene: TRBV7-2
clone size: NA
CDR3 DNA: TGTGCCAGCAGCTGGACTAGCGGGAGGACTGTATACAATGAGCAGTTCTTC
CDR3 protein: CASSWTSGRTVYNEQFF